This T cell receptor beta chain was observed in a study of shared clonotypes between healthy human individuals. Study as a whole: Donors were a couple of women and a few men aged 18 to 49.

Repertoires were generated with immunoSEQ multiplex PCR, while TCRdb's copy carries only in-frame clones and drops some. Found here are 650,000 to 800,000 clones, around 77% of them singletons; the top ten hold approximately 2%. Germline V gene lookup returns CDR1 KGHSH and CDR2 LQKENI. The V end lost 5 bases, the J end lost 2 bases, and 9 bases lay between the germline ends. This CDR3 has 13 residues. This clone was found a few times. Those who donated were healthy HIV-negative adults, with no recent acute infections or vaccinations reported. The chain couples TRBV18 to TRBJ1-2, with TRBD1 as a possible D gene (5 bases). Sequenced: memory CD4+ T cells sorted from blood. Subset denoted: CD45RA-negative fraction. The receptor was isolated from a woman aged 25 to 39 in good health. In DNA form, the CDR3 reads TGTGCCAGCTCAGAGACAGCGAACTATGGCTACACCTTC. It codes for CASSETANYGYTF.